This section outlines one T cell receptor beta chain sequence together with its context. As yet, its antigen is unknown. This entry belongs to a study of CD8 T cells in ankylosing spondylitis. The CDR3 is 13 amino acids. Trimming stripped 6 bases from V and 3 bases from J, with 12 bases between. The germline V gene has CDR1 MNHNY and CDR2 SVGAGI (reference sequence). Findings of the study overall: Within matched ankylosing spondylitis synovial fluid, disease-linked clones were reportedly significantly enriched. Earlier work had already found some motif variants in reactive arthritis synovial fluid and blood. Within peripheral blood, clones linked to disease were CD8+ and relatively rare. Fewer than ten highly homologous variants made up a TCR beta motif, and this motif appeared characteristic of ankylosing spondylitis blood.

Making use of molecular barcodes, quantitative 5'-RACE generated TCR beta libraries. TCRdb processed the 5' RACE reads anew with MiXCR; each CDR3 protein has one entry. This table holds roughly 400,000 distinct CDR3 sequences, about 22% found once. The clonotype originates from a male donor with ankylosing spondylitis. The chain combines TRBV6-6 with TRBJ2-7, with D perhaps matching TRBD2 (7 bases). The specimen sequenced was blood, either unsorted or a sorted T cell fraction (not recorded which). CDR3 sequence (DNA): TGTGCCAGCAGAGGGGGGGGGTTCTACGAGCAGTACTTC. Translating it yields CASRGGGFYEQYF.